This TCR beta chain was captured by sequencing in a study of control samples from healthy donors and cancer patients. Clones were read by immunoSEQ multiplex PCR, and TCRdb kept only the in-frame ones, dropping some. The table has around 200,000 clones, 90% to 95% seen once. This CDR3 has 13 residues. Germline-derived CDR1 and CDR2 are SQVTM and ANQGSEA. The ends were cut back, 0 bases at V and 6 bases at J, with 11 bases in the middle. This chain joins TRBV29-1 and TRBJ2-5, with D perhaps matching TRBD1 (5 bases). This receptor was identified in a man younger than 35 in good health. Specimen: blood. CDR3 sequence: CSVEDRAGKTQYF. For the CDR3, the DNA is TGCAGCGTTGAAGATAGGGCAGGGAAGACCCAGTACTTC.